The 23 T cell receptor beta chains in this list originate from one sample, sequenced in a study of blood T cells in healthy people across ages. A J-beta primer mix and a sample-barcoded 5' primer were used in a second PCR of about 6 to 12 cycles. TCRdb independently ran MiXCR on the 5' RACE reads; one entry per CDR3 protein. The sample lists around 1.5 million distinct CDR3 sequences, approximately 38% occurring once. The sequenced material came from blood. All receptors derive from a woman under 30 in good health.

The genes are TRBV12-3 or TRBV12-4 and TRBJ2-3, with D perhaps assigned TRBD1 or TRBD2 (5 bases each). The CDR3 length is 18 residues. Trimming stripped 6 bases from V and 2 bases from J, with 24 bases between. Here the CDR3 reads CASSPLEGQGQNTDTQYF. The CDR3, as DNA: TGTGCCAGCAGCCCCCTTGAGGGGCAGGGTCAAAACACAGATACGCAGTATTTT.

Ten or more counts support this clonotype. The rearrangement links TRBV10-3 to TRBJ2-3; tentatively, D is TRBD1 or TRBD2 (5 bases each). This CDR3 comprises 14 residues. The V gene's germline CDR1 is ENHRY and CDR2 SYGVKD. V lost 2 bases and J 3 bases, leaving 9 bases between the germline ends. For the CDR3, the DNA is TGTGCCATCAGTGAGAGAGGGGCTACAGATACGCAGTATTTT. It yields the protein CAISERGATDTQYF.

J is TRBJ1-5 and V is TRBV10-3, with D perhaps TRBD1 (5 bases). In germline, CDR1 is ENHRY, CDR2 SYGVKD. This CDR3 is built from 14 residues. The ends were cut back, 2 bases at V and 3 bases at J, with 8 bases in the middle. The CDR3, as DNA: TGTGCCATCAGTGAGGACAGTCTCAATCAGCCCCAGCATTTT. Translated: CAISEDSLNQPQHF.

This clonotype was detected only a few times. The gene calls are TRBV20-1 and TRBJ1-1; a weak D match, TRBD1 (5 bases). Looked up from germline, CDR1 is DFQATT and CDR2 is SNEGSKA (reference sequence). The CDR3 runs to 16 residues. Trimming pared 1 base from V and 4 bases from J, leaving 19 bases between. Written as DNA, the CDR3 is TGCAGTGCTAGAGTAGGGGATGCCAGGAGGGCCACTGAAGCTTTCTTT. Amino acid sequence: CSARVGDARRATEAFF.

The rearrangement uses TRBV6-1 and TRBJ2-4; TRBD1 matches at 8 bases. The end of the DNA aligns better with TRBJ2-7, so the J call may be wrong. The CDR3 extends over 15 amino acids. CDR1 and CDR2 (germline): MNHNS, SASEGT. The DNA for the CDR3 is TGTGCCAGCAGCCCAGGGGGCAGTGGACGCGACGAGCAGTACTTC. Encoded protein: CASSPGGSGRDEQYF.

The CDR3 DNA is TGTGCCACGGGGCTGAATAGCAATCAGCCCCAGCATTTT. It yields the protein CATGLNSNQPQHF. The rearrangement links TRBV19 to TRBJ1-5; tentative D call: TRBD1 (5 bases). V was cut by 10 bases and J by 0 bases, with 10 bases left in between. This CDR3 contains 13 residues. CDR1 LNHDA and CDR2 SQIVND come from the germline V gene (reference sequence). The variable domain in full, with the rest retrieved from reference TRBV19 and TRBJ1-5, is DGGITQSPKYLFRKEGQNVTLSCEQNLNHDAMYWYRQDPGQGLRLIYYSQIVNDFQKGDIAEGYSVSREKKESFPLTVTSAQKNPTAFYLCATGLNSNQPQHFGDGTRLSIL.

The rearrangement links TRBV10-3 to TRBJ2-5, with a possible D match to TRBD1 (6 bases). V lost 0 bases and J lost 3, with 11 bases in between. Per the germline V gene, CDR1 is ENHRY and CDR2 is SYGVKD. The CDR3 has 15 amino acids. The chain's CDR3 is CAISESIEGEETQYF. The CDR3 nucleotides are TGTGCCATCAGTGAGTCGATTGAGGGGGAAGAGACCCAGTACTTC.

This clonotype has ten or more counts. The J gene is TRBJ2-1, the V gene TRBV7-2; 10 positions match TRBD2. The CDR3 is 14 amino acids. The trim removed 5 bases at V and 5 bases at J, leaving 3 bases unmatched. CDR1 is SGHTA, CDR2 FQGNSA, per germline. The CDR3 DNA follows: TGTGCCAGCAGCCCGGGACTAGCGAACAATGAGCAGTTCTTC. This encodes CASSPGLANNEQFF.

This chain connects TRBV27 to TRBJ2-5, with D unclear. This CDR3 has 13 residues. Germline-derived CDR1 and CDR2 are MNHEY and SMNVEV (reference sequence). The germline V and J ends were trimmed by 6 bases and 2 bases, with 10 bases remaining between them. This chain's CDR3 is CASSPITQETQYF. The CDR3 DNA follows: TGTGCCAGCAGCCCTATTACACAAGAGACCCAGTACTTC.

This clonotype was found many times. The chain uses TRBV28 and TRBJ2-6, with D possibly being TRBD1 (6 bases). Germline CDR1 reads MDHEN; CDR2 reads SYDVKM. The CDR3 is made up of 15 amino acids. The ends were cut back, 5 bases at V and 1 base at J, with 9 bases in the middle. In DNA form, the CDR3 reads TGTGCCAGCAGTCCCACAGGGTCTGGGGCCAACGTCCTGACTTTC. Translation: CASSPTGSGANVLTF.

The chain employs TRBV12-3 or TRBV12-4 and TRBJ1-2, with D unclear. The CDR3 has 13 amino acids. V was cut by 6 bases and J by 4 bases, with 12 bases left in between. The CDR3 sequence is CASRPDTLYGYTF. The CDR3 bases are TGTGCCAGCAGACCCGACACACTCTATGGCTACACCTTC.

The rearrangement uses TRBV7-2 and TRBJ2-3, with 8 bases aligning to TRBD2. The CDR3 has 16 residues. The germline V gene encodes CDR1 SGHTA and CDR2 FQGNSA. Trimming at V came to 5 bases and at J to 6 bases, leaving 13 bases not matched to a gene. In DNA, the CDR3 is TGTGCCAGCAGCCGTGGCCGGACGCCGGGGGGGGATACGCAGTATTTT. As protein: CASSRGRTPGGDTQYF. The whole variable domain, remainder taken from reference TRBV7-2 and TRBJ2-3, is GAGVSQSPSNKVTEKGKDVELRCDPISGHTALYWYRQSLGQGLEFLIYFQGNSAPDKSGLPSDRFSAERTGGSVSTLTIQRTQQEDSAVYLCASSRGRTPGGDTQYFGPGTRLTVL.

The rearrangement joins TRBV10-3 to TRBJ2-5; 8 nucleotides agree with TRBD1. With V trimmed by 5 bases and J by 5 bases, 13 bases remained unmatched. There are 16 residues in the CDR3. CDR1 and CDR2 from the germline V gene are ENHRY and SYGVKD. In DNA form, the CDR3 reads TGTGCCATCAGTCCCGGGCTGGGACAGGTCCTGGAGACCCAGTACTTC. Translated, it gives CAISPGLGQVLETQYF.

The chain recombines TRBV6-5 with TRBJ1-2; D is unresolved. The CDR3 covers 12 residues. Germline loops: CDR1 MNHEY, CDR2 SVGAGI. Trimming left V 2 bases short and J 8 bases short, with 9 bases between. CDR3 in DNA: TGTGCCAGCAGTTACGGGATCGGAGGCTACACCTTC. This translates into CASSYGIGGYTF.

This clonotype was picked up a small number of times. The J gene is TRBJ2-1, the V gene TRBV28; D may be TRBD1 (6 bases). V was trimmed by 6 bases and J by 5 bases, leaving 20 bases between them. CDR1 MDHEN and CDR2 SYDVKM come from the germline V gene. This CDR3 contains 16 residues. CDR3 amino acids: CASRQGTALRNNEQFF. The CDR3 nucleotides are TGTGCCAGCAGGCAGGGGACCGCCCTGAGGAACAATGAGCAGTTCTTC.

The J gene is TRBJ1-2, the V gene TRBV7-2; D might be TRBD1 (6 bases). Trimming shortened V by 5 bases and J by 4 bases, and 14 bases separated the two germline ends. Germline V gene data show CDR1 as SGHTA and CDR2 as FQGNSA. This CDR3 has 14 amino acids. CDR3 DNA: TGTGCCAGCAGCGCACCCGGGGGCATCTATGGCTACACCTTC. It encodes CASSAPGGIYGYTF.

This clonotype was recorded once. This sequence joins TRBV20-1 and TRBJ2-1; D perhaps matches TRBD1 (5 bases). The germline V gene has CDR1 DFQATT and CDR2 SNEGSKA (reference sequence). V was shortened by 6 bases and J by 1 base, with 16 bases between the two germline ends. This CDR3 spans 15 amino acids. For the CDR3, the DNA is TGCAGTGCCCCGGAATCAGGGCATTCCTACAATGAGCAGTTCTTC. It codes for CSAPESGHSYNEQFF.

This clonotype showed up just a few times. This CDR3 is CASDRGGYDATDTQYF. CDR3 DNA: TGTGCCAGCGATCGGGGGGGATACGATGCCACAGATACGCAGTATTTT. V and J are TRBV2 and TRBJ2-3; the match to TRBD2 covers 8 bases. Losses at the gene ends were 8 bases for V and 2 bases for J; bases not matched to a gene: 12. The CDR3 length is 16 residues. Germline CDR1 is SNHLY and CDR2 is FYNNEI.

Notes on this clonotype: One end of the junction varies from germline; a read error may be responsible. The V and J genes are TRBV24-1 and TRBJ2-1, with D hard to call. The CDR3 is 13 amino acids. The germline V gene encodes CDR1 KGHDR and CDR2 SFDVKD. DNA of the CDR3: TGTGCCACCAGTAAAGGGCTCCCCAATCAGCAGTTCTTC. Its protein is CATSKGLPNQQFF.

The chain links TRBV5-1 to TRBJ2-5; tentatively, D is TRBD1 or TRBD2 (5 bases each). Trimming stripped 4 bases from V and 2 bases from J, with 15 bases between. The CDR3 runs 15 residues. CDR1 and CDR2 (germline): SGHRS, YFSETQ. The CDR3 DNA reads TGCGCCAGCAGCCCACTAGTGGGGGAGCAAGAGACCCAGTACTTC. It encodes CASSPLVGEQETQYF. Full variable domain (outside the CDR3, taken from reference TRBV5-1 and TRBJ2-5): KAGVTQTPRYLIKTRGQQVTLSCSPISGHRSVSWYQQTPGQGLQFLFEYFSETQRNKGNFPGRFSGRQFSNSRSEMNVSTLELGDSALYLCASSPLVGEQETQYFGPGTRLLVL.

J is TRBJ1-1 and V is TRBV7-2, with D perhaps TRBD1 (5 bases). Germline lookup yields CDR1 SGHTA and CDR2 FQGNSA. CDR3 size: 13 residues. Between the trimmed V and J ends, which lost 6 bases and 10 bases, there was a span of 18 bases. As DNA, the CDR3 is TGTGCCAGCAGTCACGAACGGATGGGGACAGCTTTCTTT. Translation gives CASSHERMGTAFF.

The CDR3: CASSFVIRFYGYTF. CDR3 nucleotide sequence: TGTGCCAGCAGTTTTGTGATTCGGTTCTATGGCTACACCTTC. The chain couples TRBV28 to TRBJ1-2, with unresolved D. Germline V gene data show CDR1 as MDHEN and CDR2 as SYDVKM. Trimming removed 3 bases from V and 4 bases from J, with 12 bases in between. The CDR3 length is 14 residues.

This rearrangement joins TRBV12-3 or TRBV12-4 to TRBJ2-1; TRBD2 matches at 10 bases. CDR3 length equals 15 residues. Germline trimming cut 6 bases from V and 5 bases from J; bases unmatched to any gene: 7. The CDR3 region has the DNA TGTGCCAGCAGGCAACTAGCGGGGAGGCACAATGAGCAGTTCTTC. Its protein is CASRQLAGRHNEQFF.